The 8 T cell receptor beta chains listed next were all sequenced from one sample in a study of OX40 agonist ivuxolimab in advanced cancers. TCRdb keeps only in-frame clones here, not all; method: immunoSEQ multiplex PCR. The table lists fewer than 80,000 clones, roughly 87% of them singletons. The input for sequencing was CD4+ or CD8+ T cells sorted from blood, taken in a trial of the OX40 agonist ivuxolimab. The receptors come from an adult with an advanced solid tumor such as melanoma, head and neck, liver or kidney cancer.

The gene calls are TRBV7-9 and TRBJ1-4, with D possibly matching TRBD1 (5 bases). The V end lost 6 bases, the J end lost 10 bases, and 12 bases lay between the germline ends. CDR3 length equals 12 residues. Looked up from germline, CDR1 is SEHNR and CDR2 is FQNEAQ (reference sequence). The DNA for the CDR3 is TGTGCCAGCAGGATAGGGACGGGAAAACTGTTTTTT. It encodes CASRIGTGKLFF.

J is TRBJ1-5 and V is TRBV14; no clear D. Germline V gives CDR1 SGHDN, CDR2 FVKESK. V was shortened by 2 bases and J by 3 bases, with 5 bases between the two germline ends. The CDR3 consists of 13 residues. Here the CDR3 reads CASSQTHNQPQHF. CDR3 in DNA: TGTGCCAGCAGCCAAACACACAATCAGCCCCAGCATTTT.

V usage is TRBV25-1 and J usage is TRBJ2-5, with 8 bases that match TRBD2. This CDR3 spans 16 amino acids. Trimming took 1 base from V and 7 from J; bases not matched to a gene: 11. The V gene's germline CDR1 is MGHDK and CDR2 SYGVNS. This CDR3 reads CASSESASAAGGTQYF. DNA for the CDR3: TGTGCCAGCAGTGAATCGGCTAGCGCCGCGGGGGGGACCCAGTACTTC.

The chain recombines TRBV10-3 with TRBJ1-5; no firm D call. The CDR3 runs to 16 residues. V was clipped by 0 bases and J by 4 bases, with 13 bases between them. CDR1 and CDR2 from the germline V gene are ENHRY and SYGVKD. Here the CDR3 reads CAISESAGSANQPQHF. CDR3 nucleotide sequence: TGTGCCATCAGTGAGTCGGCAGGTTCAGCGAATCAGCCCCAGCATTTT.

This clone has only one observation. The rearrangement uses TRBV18 and TRBJ1-5; D possibly corresponds to TRBD1 (5 bases). The CDR3 runs to 17 residues. V was trimmed by 3 bases and J by 2 bases, leaving 17 bases between them. Germline CDR1 KGHSH, CDR2 LQKENI. CDR3 nucleotides: TGTGCCAGCTCACCTCCGGCCAGGGTCGATGGCAATCAGCCCCAGCATTTT. Translation gives CASSPPARVDGNQPQHF.

V usage is TRBV11-2 and J usage is TRBJ2-1; 13 bases map to TRBD2. Germline V CDR1 and CDR2: SGHAT, FQNNGV. V gave up 1 base and J gave up 8 bases; unmatched junction bases: 8. This CDR3 has 17 residues. Here the CDR3 reads CASSLAFRTSGSYEQFF. The CDR3 DNA follows: TGTGCCAGCAGCTTAGCGTTTAGGACTAGCGGGAGCTATGAGCAGTTCTTC.

The V call is TRBV4-1, the J call TRBJ2-5; perhaps D is TRBD1 or TRBD2 (5 bases each). The J call may not be correct, given that the DNA end is closer to TRBJ2-7. Germline V CDR1 and CDR2: MGHRA, YSYEKL. The CDR3 has 16 residues. DNA for the CDR3: TGCGCCAGCAGCCAAGGAAGTGGGGGAGCCCCCTACGAGCAGTACTTC. Residues: CASSQGSGGAPYEQYF.

This rearrangement joins TRBV19 to TRBJ1-3; D possibly corresponds to TRBD1 (5 bases). CDR3 length equals 16 residues. Germline V gene sequence: CDR1 LNHDA, CDR2 SQIVND (reference sequence). V was trimmed by 3 bases and J by 0 bases, leaving 12 bases between them. For the CDR3, the DNA is TGTGCCAGTAGTATCCTCCCGGGGCTCTCTGGAAACACCATATATTTT. Protein product: CASSILPGLSGNTIYF.